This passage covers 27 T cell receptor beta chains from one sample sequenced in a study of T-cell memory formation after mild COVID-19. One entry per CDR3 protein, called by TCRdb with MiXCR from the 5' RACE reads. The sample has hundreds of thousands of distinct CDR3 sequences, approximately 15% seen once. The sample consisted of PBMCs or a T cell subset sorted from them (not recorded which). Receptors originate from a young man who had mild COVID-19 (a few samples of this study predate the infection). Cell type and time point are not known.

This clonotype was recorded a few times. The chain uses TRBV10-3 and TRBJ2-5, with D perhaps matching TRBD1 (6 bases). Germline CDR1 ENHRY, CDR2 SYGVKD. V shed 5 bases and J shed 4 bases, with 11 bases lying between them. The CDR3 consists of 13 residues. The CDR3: CAISRGMGETQYF. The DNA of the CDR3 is TGTGCCATCAGTAGGGGGATGGGAGAGACCCAGTACTTC.

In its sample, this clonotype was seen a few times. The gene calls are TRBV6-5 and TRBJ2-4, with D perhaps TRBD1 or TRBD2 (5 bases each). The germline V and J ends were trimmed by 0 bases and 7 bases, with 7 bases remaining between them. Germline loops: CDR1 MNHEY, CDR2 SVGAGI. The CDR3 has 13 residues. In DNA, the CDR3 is TGTGCCAGCAGTTACTCCAGGGAGAACATTCAGTACTTC. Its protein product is CASSYSRENIQYF.

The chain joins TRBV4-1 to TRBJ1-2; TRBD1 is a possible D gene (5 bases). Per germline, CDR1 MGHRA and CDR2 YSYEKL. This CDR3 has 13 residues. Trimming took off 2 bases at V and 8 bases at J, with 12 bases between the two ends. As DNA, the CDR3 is TGCGCCAGCAGCCAACTGTGGCAGGGAGGCTACACCTTC. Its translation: CASSQLWQGGYTF.

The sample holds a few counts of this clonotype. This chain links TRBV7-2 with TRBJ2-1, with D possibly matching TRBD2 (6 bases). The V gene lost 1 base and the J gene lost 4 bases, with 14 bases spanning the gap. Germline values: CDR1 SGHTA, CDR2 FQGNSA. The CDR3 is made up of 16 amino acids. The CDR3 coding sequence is TGTGCCAGCAGCTTAGAGGCTAGCGTTCGATACAATGAGCAGTTCTTC. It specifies CASSLEASVRYNEQFF. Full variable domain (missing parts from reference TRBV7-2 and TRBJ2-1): GAGVSQSPSNKVTEKGKDVELRCDPISGHTALYWYRQSLGQGLEFLIYFQGNSAPDKSGLPSDRFSAERTGGSVSTLTIQRTQQEDSAVYLCASSLEASVRYNEQFFGPGTRLTVL.

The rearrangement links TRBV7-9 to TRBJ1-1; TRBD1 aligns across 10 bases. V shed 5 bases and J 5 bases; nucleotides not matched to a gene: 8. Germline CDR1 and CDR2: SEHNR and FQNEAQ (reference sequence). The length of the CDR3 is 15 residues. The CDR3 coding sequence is TGTGCCAGCAGCGCCCGGGACAGGGGAGAGACTGAAGCTTTCTTT. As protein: CASSARDRGETEAFF.

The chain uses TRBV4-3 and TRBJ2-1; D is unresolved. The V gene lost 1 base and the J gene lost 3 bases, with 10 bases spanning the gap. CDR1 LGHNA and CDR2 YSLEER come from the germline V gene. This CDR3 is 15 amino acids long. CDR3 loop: CASSQGVGYYNEQFF. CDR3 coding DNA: TGCGCCAGCAGCCAAGGTGTAGGGTACTACAATGAGCAGTTCTTC.

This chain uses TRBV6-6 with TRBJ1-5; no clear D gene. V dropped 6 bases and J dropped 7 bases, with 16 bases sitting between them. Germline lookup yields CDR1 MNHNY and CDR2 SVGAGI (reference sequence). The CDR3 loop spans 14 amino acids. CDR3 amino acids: CASRGSGGAQPQHF. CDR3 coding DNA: TGTGCCAGCAGAGGTTCAGGAGGAGCACAGCCCCAGCATTTT.

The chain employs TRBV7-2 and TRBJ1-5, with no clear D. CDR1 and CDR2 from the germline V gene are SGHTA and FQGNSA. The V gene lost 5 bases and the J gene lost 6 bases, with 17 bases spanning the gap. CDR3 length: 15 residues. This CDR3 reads CASSLVEGEGQPQHF. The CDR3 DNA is TGTGCCAGCAGCCTAGTCGAGGGAGAGGGTCAGCCCCAGCATTTT.

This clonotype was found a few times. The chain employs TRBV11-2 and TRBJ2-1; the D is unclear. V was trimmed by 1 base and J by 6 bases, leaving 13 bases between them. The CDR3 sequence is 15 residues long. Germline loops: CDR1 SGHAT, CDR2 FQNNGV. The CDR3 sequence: CASSLGPASRNEQFF. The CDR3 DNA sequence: TGTGCCAGCAGCTTAGGGCCAGCTTCTCGCAATGAGCAGTTCTTC.

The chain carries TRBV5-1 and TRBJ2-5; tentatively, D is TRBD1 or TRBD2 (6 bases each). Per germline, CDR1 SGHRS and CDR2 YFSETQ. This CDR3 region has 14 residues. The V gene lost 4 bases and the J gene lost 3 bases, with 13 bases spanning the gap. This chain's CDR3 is CASSRGDPKETQYF. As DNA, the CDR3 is TGCGCCAGCAGCAGGGGGGACCCCAAAGAGACCCAGTACTTC. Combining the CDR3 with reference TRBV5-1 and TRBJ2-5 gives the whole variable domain KAGVTQTPRYLIKTRGQQVTLSCSPISGHRSVSWYQQTPGQGLQFLFEYFSETQRNKGNFPGRFSGRQFSNSRSEMNVSTLELGDSALYLCASSRGDPKETQYFGPGTRLLVL.

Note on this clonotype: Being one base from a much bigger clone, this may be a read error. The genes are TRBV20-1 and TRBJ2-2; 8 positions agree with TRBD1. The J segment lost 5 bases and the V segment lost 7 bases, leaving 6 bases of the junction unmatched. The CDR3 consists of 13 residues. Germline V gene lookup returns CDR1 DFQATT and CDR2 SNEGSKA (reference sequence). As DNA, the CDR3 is TGCAGTGATAGGACAGGGACAACCGGGGAGCTGTTTTTT. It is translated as CSDRTGTTGELFF.

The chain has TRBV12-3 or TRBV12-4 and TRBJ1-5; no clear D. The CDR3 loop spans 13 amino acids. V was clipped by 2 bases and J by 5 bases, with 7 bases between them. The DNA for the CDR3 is TGTGCCAGCAGTTTATTACACGATCAGCCCCAGCATTTT. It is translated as CASSLLHDQPQHF.

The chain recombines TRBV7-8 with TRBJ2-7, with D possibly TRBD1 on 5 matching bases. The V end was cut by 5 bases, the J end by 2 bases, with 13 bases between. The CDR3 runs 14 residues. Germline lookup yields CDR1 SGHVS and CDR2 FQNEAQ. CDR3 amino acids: CASSTGDITYEQYV. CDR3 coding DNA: TGTGCCAGCAGCACAGGAGACATCACCTACGAGCAGTACGTC.

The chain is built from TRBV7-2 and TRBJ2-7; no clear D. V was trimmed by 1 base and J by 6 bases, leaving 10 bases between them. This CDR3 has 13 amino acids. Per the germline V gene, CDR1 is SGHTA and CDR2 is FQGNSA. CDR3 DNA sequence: TGTGCCAGCAGCTTAGACCCGGAGTCCGAGCAGTACTTC. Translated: CASSLDPESEQYF.

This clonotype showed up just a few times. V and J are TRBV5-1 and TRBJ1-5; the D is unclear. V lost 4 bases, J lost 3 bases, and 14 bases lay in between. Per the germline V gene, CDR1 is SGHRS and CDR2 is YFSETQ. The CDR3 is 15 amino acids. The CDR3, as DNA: TGCGCCAGCAGCGAGTCTTCAGATCCCAATCAGCCCCAGCATTTT. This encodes CASSESSDPNQPQHF. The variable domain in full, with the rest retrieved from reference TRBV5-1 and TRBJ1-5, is KAGVTQTPRYLIKTRGQQVTLSCSPISGHRSVSWYQQTPGQGLQFLFEYFSETQRNKGNFPGRFSGRQFSNSRSEMNVSTLELGDSALYLCASSESSDPNQPQHFGDGTRLSIL.

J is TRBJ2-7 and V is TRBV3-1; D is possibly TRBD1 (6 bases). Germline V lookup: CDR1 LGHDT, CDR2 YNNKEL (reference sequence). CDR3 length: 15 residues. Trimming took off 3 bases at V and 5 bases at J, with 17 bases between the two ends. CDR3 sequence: CASSQIGQGPNEQYF. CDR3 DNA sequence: TGTGCCAGCAGCCAGATCGGTCAGGGGCCTAACGAGCAGTACTTC.

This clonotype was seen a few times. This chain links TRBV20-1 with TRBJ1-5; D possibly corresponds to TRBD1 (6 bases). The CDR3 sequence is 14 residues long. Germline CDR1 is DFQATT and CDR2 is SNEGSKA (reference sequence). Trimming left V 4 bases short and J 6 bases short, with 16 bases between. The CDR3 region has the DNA TGCAGTGCTACGGCGGGGGCCGTGGGTCAGCCCCAGCATTTT. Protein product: CSATAGAVGQPQHF.

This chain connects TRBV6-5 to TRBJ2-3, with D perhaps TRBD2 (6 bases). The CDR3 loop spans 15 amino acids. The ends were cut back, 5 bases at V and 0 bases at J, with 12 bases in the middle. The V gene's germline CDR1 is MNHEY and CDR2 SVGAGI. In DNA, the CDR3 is TGTGCCAGCAGTCCGCTGGAGGGGAGCACAGATACGCAGTATTTT. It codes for CASSPLEGSTDTQYF.

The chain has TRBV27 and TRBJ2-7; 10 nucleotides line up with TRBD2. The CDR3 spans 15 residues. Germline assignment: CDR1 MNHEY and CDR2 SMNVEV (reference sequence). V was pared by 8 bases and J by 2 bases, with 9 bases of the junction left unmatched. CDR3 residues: CASGLVAGGAYEQYF. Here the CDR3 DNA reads TGTGCCAGCGGCCTTGTAGCGGGGGGTGCCTACGAGCAGTACTTC.

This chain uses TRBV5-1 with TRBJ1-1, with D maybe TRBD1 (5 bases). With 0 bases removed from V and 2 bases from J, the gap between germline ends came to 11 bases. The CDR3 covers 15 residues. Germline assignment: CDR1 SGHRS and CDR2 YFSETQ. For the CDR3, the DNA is TGCGCCAGCAGCTTGGCCCAGGGCCTAAACACTGAAGCTTTCTTT. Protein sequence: CASSLAQGLNTEAFF. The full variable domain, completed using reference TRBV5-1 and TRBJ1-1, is KAGVTQTPRYLIKTRGQQVTLSCSPISGHRSVSWYQQTPGQGLQFLFEYFSETQRNKGNFPGRFSGRQFSNSRSEMNVSTLELGDSALYLCASSLAQGLNTEAFFGQGTRLTVV.

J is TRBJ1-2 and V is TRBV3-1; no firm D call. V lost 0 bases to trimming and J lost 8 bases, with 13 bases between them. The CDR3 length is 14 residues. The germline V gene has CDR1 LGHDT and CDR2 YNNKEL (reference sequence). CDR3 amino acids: CASSQDGTNGGYTF. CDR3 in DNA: TGTGCCAGCAGCCAAGATGGAACGAACGGCGGCTACACCTTC.

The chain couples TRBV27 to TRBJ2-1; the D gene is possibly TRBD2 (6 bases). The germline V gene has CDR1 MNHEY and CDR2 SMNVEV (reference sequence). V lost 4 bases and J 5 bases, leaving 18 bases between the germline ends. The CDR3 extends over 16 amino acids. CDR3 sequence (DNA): TGTGCCAGCAGTTACTCGATTCGGGACTTCCACAATGAGCAGTTCTTC. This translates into CASSYSIRDFHNEQFF.

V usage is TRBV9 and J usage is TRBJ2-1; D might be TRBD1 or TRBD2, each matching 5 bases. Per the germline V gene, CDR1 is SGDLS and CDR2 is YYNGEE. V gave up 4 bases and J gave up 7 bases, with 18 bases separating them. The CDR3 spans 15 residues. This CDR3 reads CASSTPGRRGNEQFF. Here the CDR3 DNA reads TGTGCCAGCAGCACACCGGGACGAAGGGGTAATGAGCAGTTCTTC.

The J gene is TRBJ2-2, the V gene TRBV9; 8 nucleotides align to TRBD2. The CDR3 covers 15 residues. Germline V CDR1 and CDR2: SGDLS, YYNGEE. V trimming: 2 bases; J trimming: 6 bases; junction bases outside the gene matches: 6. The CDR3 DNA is TGTGCCAGCAGCGTCTCGGGGGGGCTTCCCGGGGAGCTGTTTTTT. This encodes CASSVSGGLPGELFF.

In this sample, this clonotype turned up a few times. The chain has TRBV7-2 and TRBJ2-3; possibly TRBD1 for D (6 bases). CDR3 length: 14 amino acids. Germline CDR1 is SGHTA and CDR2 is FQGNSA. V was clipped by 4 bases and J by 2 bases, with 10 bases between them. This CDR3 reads CASSYRDTTDTQYF. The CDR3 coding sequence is TGTGCCAGCAGCTACCGGGACACCACAGATACGCAGTATTTT.

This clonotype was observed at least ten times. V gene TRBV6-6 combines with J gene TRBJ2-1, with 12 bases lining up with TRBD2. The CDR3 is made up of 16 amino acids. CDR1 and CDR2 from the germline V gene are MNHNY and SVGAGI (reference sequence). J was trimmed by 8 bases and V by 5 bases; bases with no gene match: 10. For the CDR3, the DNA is TGTGCCAGCAGTCAACTAGCGGGGGGCCCCTTGGATGAGCAGTTCTTC. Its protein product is CASSQLAGGPLDEQFF.

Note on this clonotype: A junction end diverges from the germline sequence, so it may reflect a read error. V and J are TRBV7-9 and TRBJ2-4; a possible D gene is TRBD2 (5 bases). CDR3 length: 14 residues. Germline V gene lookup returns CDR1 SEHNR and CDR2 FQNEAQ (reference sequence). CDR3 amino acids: CASSEKLAKNLQYF. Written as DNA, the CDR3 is TGTGCCAGCAGCGAAAAGCTAGCCAAAAACCTTCAGTACTTC. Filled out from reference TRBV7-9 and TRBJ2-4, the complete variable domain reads DTGVSQNPRHKITKRGQNVTFRCDPISEHNRLYWYRQTLGQGPEFLTYFQNEAQLEKSRLLSDRFSAERPKGSFSTLEIQRTEQGDSAMYLCASSEKLAKNLQYFGAGTRLSVL.